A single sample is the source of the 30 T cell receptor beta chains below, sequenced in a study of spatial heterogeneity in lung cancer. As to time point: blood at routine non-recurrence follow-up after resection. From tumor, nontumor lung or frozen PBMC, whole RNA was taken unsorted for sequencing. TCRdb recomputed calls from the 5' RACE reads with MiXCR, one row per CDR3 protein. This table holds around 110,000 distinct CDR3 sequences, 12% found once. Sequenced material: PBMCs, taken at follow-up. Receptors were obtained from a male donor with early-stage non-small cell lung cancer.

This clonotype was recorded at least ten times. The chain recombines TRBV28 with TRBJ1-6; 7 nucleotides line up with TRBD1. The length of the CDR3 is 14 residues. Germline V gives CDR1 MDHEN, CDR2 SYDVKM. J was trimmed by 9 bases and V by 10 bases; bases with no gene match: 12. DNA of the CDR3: TGTGCCACGAATACGGGAGGGGGCTCTTCACCCCTCCACTTT. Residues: CATNTGGGSSPLHF.

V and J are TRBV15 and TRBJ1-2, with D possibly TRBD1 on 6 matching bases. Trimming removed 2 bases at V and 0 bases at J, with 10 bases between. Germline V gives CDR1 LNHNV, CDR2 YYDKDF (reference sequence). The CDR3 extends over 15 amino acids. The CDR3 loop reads CATSRMDRANYGYTF. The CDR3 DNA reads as TGTGCCACCAGCAGAATGGACAGAGCTAACTATGGCTACACCTTC. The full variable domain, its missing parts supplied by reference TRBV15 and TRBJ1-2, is DAMVIQNPRYQVTQFGKPVTLSCSQTLNHNVMYWYQQKSSQAPKLLFHYYDKDFNNEADTPDNFQSRRPNTSFCFLDIRSPGLGDTAMYLCATSRMDRANYGYTFGSGTRLTVV.

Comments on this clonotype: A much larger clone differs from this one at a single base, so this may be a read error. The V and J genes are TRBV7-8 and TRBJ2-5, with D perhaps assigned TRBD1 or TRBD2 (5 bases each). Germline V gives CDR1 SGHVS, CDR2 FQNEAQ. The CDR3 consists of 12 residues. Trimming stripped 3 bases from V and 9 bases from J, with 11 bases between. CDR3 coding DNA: TGTGCCAGCAGCTTTGTGCTGGGGGCCCAGTACTTC. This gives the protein CASSFVLGAQYF.

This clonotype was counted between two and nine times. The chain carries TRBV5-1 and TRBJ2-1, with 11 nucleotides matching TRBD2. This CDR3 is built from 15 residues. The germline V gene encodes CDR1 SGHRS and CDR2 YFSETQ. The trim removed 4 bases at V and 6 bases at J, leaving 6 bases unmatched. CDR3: CASSVVSGGANEQFF. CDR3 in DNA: TGCGCCAGCAGCGTCGTTAGCGGGGGGGCCAATGAGCAGTTCTTC.

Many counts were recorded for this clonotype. CDR3 bases: TGTGCCAGCAGTTTGCCCCCGGGTGAGCAGTACTTC. Translating gives CASSLPPGEQYF. The V gene is TRBV12-3 or TRBV12-4, the J gene TRBJ2-7; D uncertain. The CDR3 runs to 12 residues. Trimming took 3 bases from V and 7 from J, leaving 10 bases between them.

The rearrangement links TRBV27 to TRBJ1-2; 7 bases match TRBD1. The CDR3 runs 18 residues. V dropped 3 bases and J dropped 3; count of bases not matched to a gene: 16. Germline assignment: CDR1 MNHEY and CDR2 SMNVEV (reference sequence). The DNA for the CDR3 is TGTGCCAGCAGTTTGAGGGGCTCCAACAGGGGTGACGACTATGGCTACACCTTC. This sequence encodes CASSLRGSNRGDDYGYTF.

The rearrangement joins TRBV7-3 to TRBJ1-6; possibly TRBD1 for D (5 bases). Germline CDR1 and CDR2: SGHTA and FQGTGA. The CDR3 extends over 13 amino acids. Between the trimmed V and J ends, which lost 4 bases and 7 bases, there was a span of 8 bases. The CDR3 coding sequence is TGTGCCAGCAGCTCCTCAGGGAATTCACCCCTCCACTTT. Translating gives CASSSSGNSPLHF.

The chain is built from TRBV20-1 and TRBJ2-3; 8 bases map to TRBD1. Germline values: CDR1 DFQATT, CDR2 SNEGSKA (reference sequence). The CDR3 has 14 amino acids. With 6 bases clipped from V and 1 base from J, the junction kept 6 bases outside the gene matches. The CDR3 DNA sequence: TGCAGTGCCACAGACAGGGGTGGCACAGATACGCAGTATTTT. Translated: CSATDRGGTDTQYF.

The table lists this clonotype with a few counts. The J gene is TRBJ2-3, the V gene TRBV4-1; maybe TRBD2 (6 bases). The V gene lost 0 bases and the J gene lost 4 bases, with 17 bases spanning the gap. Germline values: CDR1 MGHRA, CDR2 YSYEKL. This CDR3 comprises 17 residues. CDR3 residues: CASSQEATTRFADTQYF. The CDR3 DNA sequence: TGCGCCAGCAGCCAAGAGGCGACGACTAGATTTGCAGATACGCAGTATTTT.

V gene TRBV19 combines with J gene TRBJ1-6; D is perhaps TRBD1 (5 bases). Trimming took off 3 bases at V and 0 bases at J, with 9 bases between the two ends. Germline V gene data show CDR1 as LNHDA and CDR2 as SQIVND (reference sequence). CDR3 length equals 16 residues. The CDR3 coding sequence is TGTGCCAGTAGTATCCAGGGAAGCTCCTATAATTCACCCCTCCACTTT. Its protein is CASSIQGSSYNSPLHF.

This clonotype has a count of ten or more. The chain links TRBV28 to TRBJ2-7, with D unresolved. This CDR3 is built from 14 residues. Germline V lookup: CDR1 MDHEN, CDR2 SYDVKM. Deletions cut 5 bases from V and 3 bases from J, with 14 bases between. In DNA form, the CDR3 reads TGTGCCAGCAGTACTCTAGTGGGGTACTACGAGCAGTACTTC. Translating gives CASSTLVGYYEQYF.

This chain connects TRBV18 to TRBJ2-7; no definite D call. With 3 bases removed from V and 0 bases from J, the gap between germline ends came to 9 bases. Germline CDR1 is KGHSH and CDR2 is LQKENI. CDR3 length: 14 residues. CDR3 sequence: CASSPRGSSYEQYF. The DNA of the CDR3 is TGTGCCAGCTCACCCCGAGGAAGCTCCTACGAGCAGTACTTC.

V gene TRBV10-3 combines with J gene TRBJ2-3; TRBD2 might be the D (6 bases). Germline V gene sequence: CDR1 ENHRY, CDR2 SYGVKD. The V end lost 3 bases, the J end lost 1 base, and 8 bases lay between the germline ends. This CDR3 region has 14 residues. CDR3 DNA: TGTGCCATCAGTGACCGCGGGGGCACAGATACGCAGTATTTT. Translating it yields CAISDRGGTDTQYF.

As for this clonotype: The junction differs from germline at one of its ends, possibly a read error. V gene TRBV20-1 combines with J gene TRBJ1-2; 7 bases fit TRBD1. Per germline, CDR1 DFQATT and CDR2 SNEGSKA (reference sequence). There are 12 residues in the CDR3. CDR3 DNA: TGCAGTGCTGGAGAGGGGGCCTATGGCTACACCTTC. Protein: CSAGEGAYGYTF.

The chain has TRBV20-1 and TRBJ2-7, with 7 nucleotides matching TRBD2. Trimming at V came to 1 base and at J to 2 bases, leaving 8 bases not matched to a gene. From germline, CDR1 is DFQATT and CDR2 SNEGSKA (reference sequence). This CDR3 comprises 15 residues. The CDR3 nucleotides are TGCAGTGCTAGAGGTCCAGCGGGGCTAACCTACGAGCAGTACTTC. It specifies CSARGPAGLTYEQYF.

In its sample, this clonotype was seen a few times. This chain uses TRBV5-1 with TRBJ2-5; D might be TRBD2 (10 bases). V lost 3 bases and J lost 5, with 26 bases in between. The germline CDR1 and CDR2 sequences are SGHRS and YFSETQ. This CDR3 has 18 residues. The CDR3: CASSWTGDSSGGLETQYF. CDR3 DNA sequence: TGCGCCAGCAGCTGGACAGGGGATTCTAGCGGGGGACTGGAGACCCAGTACTTC.

CDR3: CATSDLKFWGTALFF. CDR3 nucleotide sequence: TGTGCCACCAGTGATTTAAAGTTTTGGGGGACAGCATTGTTCTTC. The V call is TRBV24-1, the J call TRBJ2-1, with 7 bases aligning to TRBD1. This CDR3 is 15 amino acids long. Germline V gene lookup returns CDR1 KGHDR and CDR2 SFDVKD. V lost 1 base and J lost 15; bases outside the gene matches: 14.

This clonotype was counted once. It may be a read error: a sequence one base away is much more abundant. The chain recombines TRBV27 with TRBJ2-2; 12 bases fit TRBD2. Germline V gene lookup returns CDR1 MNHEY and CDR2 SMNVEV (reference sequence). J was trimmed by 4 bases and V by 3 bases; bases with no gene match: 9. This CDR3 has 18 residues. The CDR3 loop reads CASSFRSTSGGRTGELFF. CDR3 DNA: TGTGCCAGCAGTTTTCGGAGTACTAGCGGGGGGCGCACCGGGGAGCTGTTTTTT.

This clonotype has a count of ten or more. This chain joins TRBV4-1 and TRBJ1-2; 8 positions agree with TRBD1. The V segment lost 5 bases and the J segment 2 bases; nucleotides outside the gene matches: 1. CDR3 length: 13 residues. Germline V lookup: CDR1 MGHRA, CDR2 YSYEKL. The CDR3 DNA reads TGCGCCAGCAGCGGGACAGGCAACTATGGCTACACCTTC. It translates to CASSGTGNYGYTF.

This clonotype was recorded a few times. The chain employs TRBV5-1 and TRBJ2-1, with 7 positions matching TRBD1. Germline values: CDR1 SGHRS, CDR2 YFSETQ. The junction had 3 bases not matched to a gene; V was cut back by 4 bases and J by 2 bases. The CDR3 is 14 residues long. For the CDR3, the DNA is TGCGCCAGCAGCCCGGGACAGACCTACAATGAGCAGTTCTTC. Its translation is CASSPGQTYNEQFF. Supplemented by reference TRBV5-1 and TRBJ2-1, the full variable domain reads KAGVTQTPRYLIKTRGQQVTLSCSPISGHRSVSWYQQTPGQGLQFLFEYFSETQRNKGNFPGRFSGRQFSNSRSEMNVSTLELGDSALYLCASSPGQTYNEQFFGPGTRLTVL.

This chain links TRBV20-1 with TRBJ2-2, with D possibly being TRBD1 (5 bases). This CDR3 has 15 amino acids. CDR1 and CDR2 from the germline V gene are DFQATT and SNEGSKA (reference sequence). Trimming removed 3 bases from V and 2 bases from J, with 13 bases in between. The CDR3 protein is CSASRDSGNTGELFF. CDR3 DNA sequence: TGCAGTGCTAGTCGCGACAGTGGTAACACCGGGGAGCTGTTTTTT.

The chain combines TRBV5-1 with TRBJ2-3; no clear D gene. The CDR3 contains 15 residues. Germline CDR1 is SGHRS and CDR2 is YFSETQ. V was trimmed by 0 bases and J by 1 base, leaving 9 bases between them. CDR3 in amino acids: CASSLVSLGTDTQYF. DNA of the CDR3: TGCGCCAGCAGCTTGGTATCTTTGGGCACAGATACGCAGTATTTT.

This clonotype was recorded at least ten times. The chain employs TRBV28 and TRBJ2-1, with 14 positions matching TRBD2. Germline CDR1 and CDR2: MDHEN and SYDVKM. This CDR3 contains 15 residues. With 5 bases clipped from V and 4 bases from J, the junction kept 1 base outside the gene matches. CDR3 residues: CASSGTSGGYNEQFF. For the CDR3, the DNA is TGTGCCAGCAGTGGGACTAGCGGGGGATACAATGAGCAGTTCTTC. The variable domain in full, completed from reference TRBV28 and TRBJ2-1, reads DVKVTQSSRYLVKRTGEKVFLECVQDMDHENMFWYRQDPGLGLRLIYFSYDVKMKEKGDIPEGYSVSREKKERFSLILESASTNQTSMYLCASSGTSGGYNEQFFGPGTRLTVL.

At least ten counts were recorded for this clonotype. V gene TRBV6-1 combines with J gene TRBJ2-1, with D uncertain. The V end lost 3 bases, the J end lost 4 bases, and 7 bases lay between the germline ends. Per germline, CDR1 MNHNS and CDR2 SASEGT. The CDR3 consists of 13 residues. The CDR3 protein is CASSEGKYNEQFF. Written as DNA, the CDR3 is TGTGCCAGCAGTGAGGGCAAGTACAATGAGCAGTTCTTC.

CDR3 amino acids: CASSQDMSGYEQYF. CDR3 coding DNA: TGCGCCAGCAGCCAAGATATGTCTGGATACGAGCAGTACTTC. V is TRBV4-3 and J is TRBJ2-7; D uncertain. Deletions cut 0 bases from V and 4 bases from J, with 10 bases between. This CDR3 spans 14 amino acids. The germline V gene has CDR1 LGHNA and CDR2 YSLEER.

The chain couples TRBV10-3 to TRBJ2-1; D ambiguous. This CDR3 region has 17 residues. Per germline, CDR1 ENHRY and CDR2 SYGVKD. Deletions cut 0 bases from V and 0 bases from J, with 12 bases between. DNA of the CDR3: TGTGCCATCAGTGAGTCGGGTGGGCAGGTCTCCTACAATGAGCAGTTCTTC. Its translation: CAISESGGQVSYNEQFF.

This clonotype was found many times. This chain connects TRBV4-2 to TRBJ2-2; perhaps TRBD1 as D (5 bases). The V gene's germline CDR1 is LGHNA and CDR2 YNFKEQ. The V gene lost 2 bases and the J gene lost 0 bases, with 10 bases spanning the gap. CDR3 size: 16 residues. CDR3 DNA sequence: TGTGCCAGCAGCCAATCCGACAGTGCGAACACCGGGGAGCTGTTTTTT. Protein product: CASSQSDSANTGELFF.

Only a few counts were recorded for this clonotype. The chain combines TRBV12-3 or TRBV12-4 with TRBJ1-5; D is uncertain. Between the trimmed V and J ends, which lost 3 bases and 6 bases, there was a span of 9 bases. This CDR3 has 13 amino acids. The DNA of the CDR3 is TGTGCCAGCAGTTTTAAGGGAAGTCAGCCCCAGCATTTT. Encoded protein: CASSFKGSQPQHF.

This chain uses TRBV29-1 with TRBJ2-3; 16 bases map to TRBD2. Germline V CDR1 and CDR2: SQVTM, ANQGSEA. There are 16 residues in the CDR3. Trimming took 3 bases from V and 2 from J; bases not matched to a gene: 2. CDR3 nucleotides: TGCAGCGTTGATGGGACTAGCGGGGGGGTCACAGATACGCAGTATTTT. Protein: CSVDGTSGGVTDTQYF.

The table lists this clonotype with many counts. The CDR3 nucleotides are TGTGCCACCAGCAGAGATCGAGGGTTTACTTCACCCCTCCACTTT. Protein product: CATSRDRGFTSPLHF. This rearrangement joins TRBV15 to TRBJ1-6; no clear D gene. Germline CDR1 reads LNHNV; CDR2 reads YYDKDF (reference sequence). CDR3 length: 15 amino acids. The V end lost 0 bases, the J end lost 9 bases, and 12 bases lay between the germline ends.